This is a list of T cell receptor beta chains from one sample in a study of T cell responses to AZD1222 COVID-19 vaccine. The protocol was immunoSEQ multiplex PCR, while the TCRdb copy is restricted to in-frame clones and leaves out a portion. Here the sample spans fewer than 180,000 clones, more than 85% being singletons. The material sequenced was peripheral blood, taken 28 days after the second AZD1222 dose. The receptor source for this set is an adult who received the AZD1222 COVID-19 vaccine. Each CDR3 is given with its conserved first and last residue. The order of the fields is D gene, V gene, J gene, clone size, CDR3 protein, CDR3 DNA. D genes are given only for firm matches. Expanded clones are given a class, and other clones once, few, many or no size at all.

.	TRBV18	TRBJ1-2	.	CASSRGRDVNYGYTF	TGTGCCAGCTCTCGGGGCAGGGATGTCAACTATGGCTACACCTTC
TRBD1	TRBV24-1	TRBJ1-4	few	CATSGHSSGGEAEKLFF	TGTGCCACCAGTGGACACTCGTCAGGGGGCGAAGCTGAAAAACTGTTTTTT
.	TRBV29-1	TRBJ1-5	.	CSVAQDQQQPQHF	TGCAGCGTGGCTCAGGATCAACAGCAGCCCCAGCATTTT
TRBD2	TRBV5-1	TRBJ2-7	.	CASSFRAGGREQYF	TGCGCCAGCAGCTTTAGAGCGGGAGGTCGAGAGCAGTACTTC
.	TRBV16	TRBJ1-5	.	CASSLHPTESNQPQHF	TGTGCCAGCAGCCTCCACCCGACAGAGAGCAATCAGCCCCAGCATTTT
TRBD2	TRBV25-1	TRBJ2-7	.	CASSLTSGRGDYEQYF	TGTGCCAGCAGTCTGACTAGCGGGAGGGGAGACTACGAGCAGTACTTC
TRBD1	TRBV29-1	TRBJ2-1	.	CSALSPGQRNEQFF	TGCAGCGCTTTATCCCCGGGACAGAGAAATGAGCAGTTCTTC
TRBD1	TRBV27	TRBJ2-2	few	CASSRRGGANTGELFF	TGTGCCAGCAGTCGCCGAGGGGGCGCGAACACCGGGGAGCTGTTTTTT
.	TRBV6-2/TRBV6-3	TRBJ1-2	once	CASSRQEYGYTF	TGTGCCAGCAGTCGACAGGAATATGGCTACACCTTC
TRBD2	TRBV27	TRBJ2-1	few	CASSSGLAGVEQFF	TGTGCCAGCAGTTCCGGACTAGCGGGAGTTGAGCAGTTCTTC
.	TRBV30	TRBJ2-7	.	CAWGLTGYEQYF	TGTGCCTGGGGGCTGACGGGCTACGAGCAGTACTTC
.	TRBV30	TRBJ1-1	.	CAWNRGGAGTEAFF	TGTGCCTGGAACCGAGGAGGTGCGGGGACTGAAGCTTTCTTT
.	TRBV7-6	TRBJ2-1	.	CASSLESSGRVRDEQFF	TGTGCCAGCAGCTTAGAGTCCAGTGGCAGGGTGAGGGATGAGCAGTTCTTC
TRBD1	TRBV2	TRBJ2-7	.	CASKGTGAIYEQYF	TGTGCCAGCAAGGGGACAGGGGCGATCTACGAGCAGTACTTC
.	TRBV11-3	TRBJ2-7	.	CASSFPWQGRGEQYF	TGTGCCAGCAGCTTCCCCTGGCAGGGCCGGGGCGAGCAGTACTTC
.	TRBV19	TRBJ1-2	.	CASSILGRAIYGYTF	TGTGCCAGTAGTATATTAGGCAGAGCCATCTATGGCTACACCTTC
.	TRBV9	TRBJ2-5	.	CASSPGSAVSNQETQYF	TGTGCCAGCAGCCCCGGGAGCGCCGTTAGCAACCAAGAGACCCAGTACTTC
TRBD2	TRBV28	TRBJ2-2	.	CASRGLDTGELFF	TGTGCCAGCAGGGGACTAGATACCGGGGAGCTGTTTTTT
.	TRBV7-3	TRBJ2-2	.	CASSLISGNTGELFF	TGTGCCAGCAGCTTAATAAGCGGCAACACCGGGGAGCTGTTTTTT
.	TRBV28	TRBJ2-7	once	CASSSPYEQYF	TGTGCCAGCAGTTCACCCTACGAGCAGTACTTC
TRBD1	TRBV9	TRBJ1-4	.	CASSARGQDEKLFF	TGTGCCAGCAGCGCGAGGGGGCAGGATGAAAAACTGTTTTTT
.	TRBV5-1	TRBJ1-1	once	CASSLEGRGNTEAFF	TGCGCCAGCAGCTTGGAGGGACGGGGAAACACTGAAGCTTTCTTT
.	TRBV11-3	TRBJ1-1	.	CASSLDGTDTEAFF	TGTGCCAGCAGCTTAGATGGCACAGACACTGAAGCTTTCTTT
.	TRBV7-2	TRBJ2-7	.	CASSPPSTGSYEQYF	TGTGCCAGCAGCCCCCCCTCGACGGGCTCCTACGAGCAGTACTTC
TRBD2	TRBV27	TRBJ2-7	.	CASSLGLARSYEQYF	TGTGCCAGCAGTTTAGGACTAGCGAGGTCCTACGAGCAGTACTTC
TRBD1	TRBV27	TRBJ1-2	once	CASRGREGQGAEAGRYGYTF	TGTGCCAGCAGGGGGAGGGAAGGACAGGGAGCCGAAGCCGGTCGGTATGGCTACACCTTC
TRBD1	TRBV27	TRBJ2-7	.	CASSPLYRDREGF	TGTGCCAGCAGTCCCCTTTACCGGGACAGGGAAGGCTTC
.	TRBV24-1	TRBJ1-2	.	CATRGGQGEDGYTF	TGTGCCACCAGGGGGGGGCAGGGAGAGGATGGCTACACCTTC
.	TRBV28	TRBJ2-7	.	CASSLTAYEQYF	TGTGCCAGCAGTCTCACAGCCTACGAGCAGTACTTC
.	TRBV4-1	TRBJ2-7	.	CASSQDRNPYEQYF	TGCGCCAGCAGCCAAGATAGGAACCCCTACGAGCAGTACTTC
.	TRBV5-1	TRBJ2-5	.	CASSLERGGQETQYF	TGCGCCAGCAGCTTGGAAAGGGGGGGACAAGAGACCCAGTACTTC
.	TRBV3-1/TRBV3-2	TRBJ1-3	.	CASSHRAGFDGNTIYF	TGTGCCAGCAGCCACCGCGCCGGGTTTGACGGAAACACCATATATTTT
TRBD2	TRBV19	TRBJ2-7	.	CASSWTSGSYEQYF	TGTGCCAGTAGTTGGACTAGCGGGAGTTACGAGCAGTACTTC
.	TRBV9	TRBJ2-7	.	CASSVEVTSYEQYF	TGTGCCAGCAGCGTAGAGGTCACATCCTACGAGCAGTACTTC
.	TRBV24-1	TRBJ2-5	.	CATSDSSGQETQYF	TGTGCCACCAGTGATTCTTCGGGTCAAGAGACCCAGTACTTC
.	TRBV29-1	TRBJ2-1	.	CSAPTQARNEQFF	TGCAGCGCCCCCACCCAGGCGCGGAATGAGCAGTTCTTC
.	TRBV5-5	TRBJ2-1	.	CASSLGLETRNEQFF	TGTGCCAGCAGCTTGGGACTAGAAACGAGGAATGAGCAGTTCTTC
.	TRBV12-5	TRBJ1-1	once	CASALGTRGLTIQNTEAFF	TGTGCTAGTGCCCTAGGGACGCGGGGATTGACGATACAGAACACTGAAGCTTTCTTT
.	TRBV30	TRBJ2-2	.	CAWSVLADTGELFF	TGTGCCTGGAGTGTTTTAGCGGACACCGGGGAGCTGTTTTTT
TRBD1	TRBV5-1	TRBJ2-5	.	CASSFQGAKETQYF	TGCGCCAGCAGCTTCCAGGGGGCTAAAGAGACCCAGTACTTC
TRBD1	TRBV6-1	TRBJ2-7	once	CASSEGPDRVKQYF	TGTGCCAGCAGTGAAGGCCCGGACAGGGTAAAGCAGTACTTC
TRBD1	TRBV6-6	TRBJ1-4	.	CASSQQGVEEKLFF	TGTGCCAGCAGTCAACAGGGGGTAGAGGAAAAACTGTTTTTT
.	TRBV19	TRBJ2-1	.	CASMQITGLTYNEQFF	TGTGCCAGTATGCAAATAACGGGACTCACATACAATGAGCAGTTCTTC
.	TRBV3-1/TRBV3-2	TRBJ2-7	.	CASSQTSSAYEQYF	TGTGCCAGCAGCCAAACTAGCAGTGCCTACGAGCAGTACTTC
TRBD1	TRBV19	TRBJ1-4	.	CASSTRQGAHEKLFF	TGTGCCAGTAGTACCCGACAGGGGGCGCATGAAAAACTGTTTTTT
.	TRBV7-9	TRBJ1-1	.	CASSRTENTEAFF	TGTGCCAGCAGCAGGACAGAGAACACTGAAGCTTTCTTT
.	TRBV10-3	TRBJ1-4	.	CAISESGVIEKLFF	TGTGCCATCAGTGAGAGTGGGGTTATTGAAAAACTGTTTTTT
TRBD1	TRBV11-2	TRBJ1-4	.	CASSLGTGSGTNEKLFF	TGTGCCAGCAGCTTAGGGACAGGGTCGGGGACTAATGAAAAACTGTTTTTT
TRBD1	TRBV19	TRBJ1-2	.	CASSRTGASYGYTF	TGTGCCAGTAGTAGGACAGGGGCGAGCTATGGCTACACCTTC
.	TRBV9	TRBJ1-6	.	CASSTQNSPLHF	TGTGCCAGCAGCACTCAAAATTCACCCCTCCACTTT
TRBD2	TRBV4-2	TRBJ2-3	.	CASSQGGLAGVTDTQYF	TGTGCCAGCAGCCAAGGAGGGCTAGCGGGGGTCACAGATACGCAGTATTTT